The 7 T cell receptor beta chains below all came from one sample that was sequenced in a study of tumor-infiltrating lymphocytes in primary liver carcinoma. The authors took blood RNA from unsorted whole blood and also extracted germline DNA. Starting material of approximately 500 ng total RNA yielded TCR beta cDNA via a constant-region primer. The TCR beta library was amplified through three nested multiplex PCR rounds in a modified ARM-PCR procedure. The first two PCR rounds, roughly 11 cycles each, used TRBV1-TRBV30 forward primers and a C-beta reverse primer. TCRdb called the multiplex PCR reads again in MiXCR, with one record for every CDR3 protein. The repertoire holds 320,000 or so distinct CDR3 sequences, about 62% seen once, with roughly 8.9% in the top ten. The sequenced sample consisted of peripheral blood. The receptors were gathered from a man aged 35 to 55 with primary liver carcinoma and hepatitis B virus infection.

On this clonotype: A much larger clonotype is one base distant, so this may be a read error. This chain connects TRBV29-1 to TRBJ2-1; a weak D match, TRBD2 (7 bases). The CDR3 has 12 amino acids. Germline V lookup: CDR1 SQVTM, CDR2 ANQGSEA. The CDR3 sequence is CSVESGGHEQSF. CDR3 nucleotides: TGCAGCGTTGAATCCGGGGGGCATGAGCAGTCCTTC.

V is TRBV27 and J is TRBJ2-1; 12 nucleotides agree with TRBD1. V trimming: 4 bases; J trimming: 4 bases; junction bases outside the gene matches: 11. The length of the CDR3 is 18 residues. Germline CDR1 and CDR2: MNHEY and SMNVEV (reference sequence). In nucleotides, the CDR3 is TGTGCCAGCAGTTGGGGGGACAGGGGGCGGCCCCCATACAATGAGCAGTTCTTC. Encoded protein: CASSWGDRGRPPYNEQFF.

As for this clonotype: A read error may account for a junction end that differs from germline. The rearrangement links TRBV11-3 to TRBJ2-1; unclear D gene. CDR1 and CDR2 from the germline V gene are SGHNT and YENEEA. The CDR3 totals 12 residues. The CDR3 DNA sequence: TGTGCCAGCAACTCCACTATAGGCGAGCAGCTCTTC. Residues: CASNSTIGEQLF. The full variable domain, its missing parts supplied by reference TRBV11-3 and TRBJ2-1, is EAGVVQSPRYKIIEKKQPVAFWCNPISGHNTLYWYLQNLGQGPELLIRYENEEAVDDSQLPKDRFSAERLKGVDSTLKIQPAELGDSAVYLCASNSTIGEQLFGPGTRLTVL.

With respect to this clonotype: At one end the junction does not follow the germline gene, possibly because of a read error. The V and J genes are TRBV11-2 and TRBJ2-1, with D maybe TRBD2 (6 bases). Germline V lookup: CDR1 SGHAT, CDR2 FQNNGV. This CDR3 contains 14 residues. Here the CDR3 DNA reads TGTGTCAGCAGCTTATCCGCGGTGGGGGGTGAGCAGTTCTTC. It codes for CVSSLSAVGGEQFF. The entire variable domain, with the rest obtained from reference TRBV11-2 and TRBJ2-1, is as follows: EAGVAQSPRYKIIEKRQSVAFWCNPISGHATLYWYQQILGQGPKLLIQFQNNGVVDDSQLPKDRFSAERLKGVDSTLKIQPAKLEDSAVYLCVSSLSAVGGEQFFGPGTRLTVL.

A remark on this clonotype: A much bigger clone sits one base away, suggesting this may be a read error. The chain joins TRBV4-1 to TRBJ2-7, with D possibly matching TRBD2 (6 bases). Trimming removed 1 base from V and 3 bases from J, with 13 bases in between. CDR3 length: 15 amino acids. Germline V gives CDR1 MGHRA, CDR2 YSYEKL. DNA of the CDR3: TGCGCCAGCAGCCAAGGGCGGGGACGGGGCTACGAGCAGTACTTC. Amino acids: CASSQGRGRGYEQYF.

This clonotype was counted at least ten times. In DNA, the CDR3 is TGTGCCAGCAGTGAAATGACAGCGAATCAGCCCCAGCATTTT. Translating gives CASSEMTANQPQHF. This sequence joins TRBV6-1 and TRBJ1-5, with D possibly matching TRBD1 (5 bases). This CDR3 spans 14 amino acids. The V gene lost 2 bases and the J gene lost 4 bases, with 9 bases spanning the gap. CDR1 MNHNS and CDR2 SASEGT come from the germline V gene.

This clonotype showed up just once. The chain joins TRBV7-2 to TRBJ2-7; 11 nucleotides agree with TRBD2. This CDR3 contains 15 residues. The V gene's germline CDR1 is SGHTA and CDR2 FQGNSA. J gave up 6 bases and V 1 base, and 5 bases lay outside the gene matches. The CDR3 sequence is CASSLDLAGGREQYF. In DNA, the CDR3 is TGTGCCAGCAGCTTAGATTTAGCGGGAGGGCGCGAGCAGTACTTC.